This TCR beta chain is from a study of regulatory T cells in long-lasting Graves disease. Across the whole study: The study enrolled newly diagnosed Graves' patients on antithyroid drugs under 3 months.

Findings and limits, study-wide: Persistent Graves' patients showed reduced TCR diversity versus newly diagnosed patients. Favored gene segments in persistent disease were TRBV28, TRBJ1-2 and TRBJ2-5.

This clonotype came up many times. Its antigen is not identified. The V gene lost 10 bases and the J gene lost 2 bases, with 11 bases spanning the gap. Per germline, CDR1 MDHEN and CDR2 SYDVKM. This CDR3 contains 12 residues. iRepertoire HTBI primers and Arm-PCR of CDR3 regions built TCR beta libraries. TCRdb reprocessed the multiplex PCR reads via MiXCR and lists one record per CDR3 protein. The data contain 300,000 to 400,000 distinct CDR3 sequences, around 15% of them singletons. Time point given: newly diagnosed GD, antithyroid drugs for less than 3 months. Scientists built the TCR library using RNA that was extracted from PBMCs. EDTA tubes received about 9.2 milliliters of collected peripheral blood.

The sample here was peripheral blood mononuclear cells (PBMCs), taken at new diagnosis, from a patient treated with antithyroid drugs. V usage is TRBV28 and J usage is TRBJ1-1; no clear D. This TCR was recovered from a female donor with Graves disease. CDR3 bases: TGTGCCACCAATACATACAACACTGAAGCTTTCTTT. This translates into CATNTYNTEAFF.